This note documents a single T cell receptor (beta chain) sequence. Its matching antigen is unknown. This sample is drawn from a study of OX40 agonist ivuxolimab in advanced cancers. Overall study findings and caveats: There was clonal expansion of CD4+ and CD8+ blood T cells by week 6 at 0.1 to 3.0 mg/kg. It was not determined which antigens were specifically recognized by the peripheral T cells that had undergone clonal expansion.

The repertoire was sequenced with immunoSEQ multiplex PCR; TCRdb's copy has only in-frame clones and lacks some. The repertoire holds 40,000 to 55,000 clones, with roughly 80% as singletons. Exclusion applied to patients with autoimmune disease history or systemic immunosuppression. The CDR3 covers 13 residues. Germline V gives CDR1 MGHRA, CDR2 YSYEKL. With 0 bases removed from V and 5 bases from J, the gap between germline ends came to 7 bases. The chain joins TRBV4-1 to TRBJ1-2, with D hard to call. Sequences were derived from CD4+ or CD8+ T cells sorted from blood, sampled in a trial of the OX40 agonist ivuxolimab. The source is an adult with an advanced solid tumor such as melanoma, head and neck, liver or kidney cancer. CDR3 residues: CASSQEPPYGYTF. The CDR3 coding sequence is TGCGCCAGCAGCCAAGAACCGCCGTATGGCTACACCTTC.